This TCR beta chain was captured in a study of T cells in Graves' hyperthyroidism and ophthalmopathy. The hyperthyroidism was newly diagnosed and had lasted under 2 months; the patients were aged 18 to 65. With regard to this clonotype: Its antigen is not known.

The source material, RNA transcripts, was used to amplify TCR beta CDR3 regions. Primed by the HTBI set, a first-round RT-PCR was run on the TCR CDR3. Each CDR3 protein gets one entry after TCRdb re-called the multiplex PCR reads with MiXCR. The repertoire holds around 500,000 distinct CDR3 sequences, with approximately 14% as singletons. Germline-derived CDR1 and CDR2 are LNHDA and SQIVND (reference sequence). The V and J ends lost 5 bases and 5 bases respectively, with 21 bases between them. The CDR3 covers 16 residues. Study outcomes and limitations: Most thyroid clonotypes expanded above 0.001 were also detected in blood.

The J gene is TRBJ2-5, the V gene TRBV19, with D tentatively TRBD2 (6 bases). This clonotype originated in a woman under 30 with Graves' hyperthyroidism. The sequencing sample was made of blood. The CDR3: CASSPPRRGGVETQYF. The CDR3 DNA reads TGTGCCAGTAGTCCTCCTCGGAGGGGAGGAGTGGAGACCCAGTACTTC.